This T cell receptor (beta chain) was recorded in a study of blood T cell repertoires in COVID-19. Background on the study: Nucleic acid was either cDNA or gDNA, and it came from T cells, B-cell-depleted T cells, or PBMCs.

The V and J ends lost 4 bases and 3 bases, in that order; junction bases with no gene match: 7. Germline V gene lookup returns CDR1 SEHNR and CDR2 FQNEAQ (reference sequence). The CDR3 extends over 15 amino acids. This clone has a single count. In the authors' methods: Reference gene primers were amplified, and this amplification served to estimate nucleated cell counts. Sequenced by immunoSEQ multiplex PCR; TCRdb stores in-frame clones only, minus some. That table furnishes V, J and clone size, whereas the DNA furnished D and trimming. The sample has some 70,000 clones, about 70% seen once. V usage is TRBV7-9 and J usage is TRBJ2-5; 8 nucleotides line up with TRBD1. The TCR comes from a man aged 60 to 69 with acute or convalescent COVID-19. Sequencing was carried out using peripheral blood. The CDR3 DNA sequence: TGTGCCAGCAGCTCGCAGGGGGCTGTTGAAGAGACCCAGTACTTC. Amino acid sequence: CASSSQGAVEETQYF.